The following is a T cell receptor beta chain sequence with its context. What it recognizes is unknown. The sample is drawn from a study of brain T cells in children with intractable seizures. Findings of the study overall: Only CDR3 sequence similarity suggested viral specificity, without known HCMV serostatus. Absence of clones before surgery may stem from lower sequencing depth.

Sample time point: blood from clinic visit 5 months post-surgery; TSC patient then seizure free. Only cases whose brain tissue showed the highest T cell transcript signatures were sequenced. Pre-surgery treatment included at least one anti-epileptic drug. Sequencing used immunoSEQ multiplex PCR; TCRdb keeps in-frame clones, though not all of them. In the table there are 300,000 to 400,000 clones, about 93% of which are singletons. CDR1 and CDR2 (germline): MNHEY, SMNVEV (reference sequence). V lost 5 bases and J lost 6; bases outside the gene matches: 6. This CDR3 spans 14 amino acids. This clonotype was sampled from a boy in the first two years of life with tuberous sclerosis and intractable seizures. Sequencing used peripheral blood, obtained 5 to 6 months after surgery. V and J are TRBV27 and TRBJ2-2; TRBD1 aligns across 7 bases. The DNA for the CDR3 is TGTGCCAGCAGTAGACAGGGCGGTGCCGGGGAGCTGTTTTTT. Its translation: CASSRQGGAGELFF.